This paragraph reports one T cell receptor (beta chain). This clonotype has a handful of counts. Its binding antigen is unknown. No quality values exist for individual bases; no much larger clone is one base distant. These data come from a study of response to subunit inactivated influenza vaccine listed by TCRdb under 2018. Describing the broader study: Deep quantitative profiling of the T cell receptor repertoire was used in the study to follow responses to a trivalent subunit inactivated influenza vaccine.

Receptor amplification or capture employed RT-PCR. Sequenced on an Illumina HiSeq 2500. Using fastp trimming at Q25 and MiXCR clonotype assembly, TCRdb reanalyzed the public sequencing data and kept in-frame beta chains. Every CDR3 protein is listed once, alongside the most common genes and DNA of its rows. This sample gives about 500,000 distinct CDR3 sequences in total; 15% to 20% of them show up just once. The top ten hold less than 4% of the sample. Summary of the overall study and its limitations: It was suggested by the authors that each seasonal influenza vaccination may recruit only a limited number of new T cells.

The sequence came from a man between 50 and 75 years old who received an inactivated influenza vaccine. Donor details come from another sample of the same person, matched by shared clones. The specimen comprised CD4+ T cells sorted from PBMCs, sampled around 2 years after vaccination.

DNA sequence: TGCAGTGCTAAGACGGAGATATCCTCTGGAAACACCATATATTTT. The encoded protein is CSAKTEISSGNTIYF. The sequence links TRBV20-1 to TRBJ1-3; the D gene lacks a confident call. V gives up 4 bases and J gives up 0 bases, and the segment between their germline ends measures 13 bases. The CDR3 sequence holds 15 residues, the cysteine and phenylalanine included. CDR3 DNA only is kept here, 45 bases in frame from base 1. The germline V gene (reference sequence) provides CDR1 DFQATT and CDR2 SNEGSKA.